This T cell receptor beta chain stems from a study of blood T cell repertoires in COVID-19. Sequenced by immunoSEQ multiplex PCR; TCRdb stores in-frame clones only, minus some. The sample lists approximately 220,000 clones; under 90% were seen once. This CDR3 spans 11 amino acids. The germline V gene has CDR1 DFQATT and CDR2 SNEGSKA (reference sequence). J lost 16 bases, V lost 3 bases, and 9 bases had no gene match. This receptor was taken from a woman aged 35 to 49 who had been exposed to COVID-19. The rearrangement links TRBV20-1 to TRBJ2-1; TRBD1 matches at 7 bases. The sample taken for sequencing was PBMCs or T cells enriched from blood (not recorded which). CDR3 DNA: TGCAGTGCTAGGGGAGACAGGGCGGGTTTCTTC. Its translation: CSARGDRAGFF.